This T cell receptor beta chain appears in the sequencing data of a study of shared clonotypes between healthy human individuals. Authors' methods: Filtering was not the same, since immunoSEQ gave junction-only sequences without quality scores. The data were produced by immunoSEQ multiplex PCR, yet TCRdb's version contains in-frame clones alone and is incomplete. Clonal size and the V and J genes are those of that table, whereas D and trimming came from the DNA. The sample lists under 650,000 clones, roughly 95% occurring once. General study points: Non-shared clonotypes displayed generation probabilities falling below those of clonotypes present in all four donors. The study's rarefaction showed incomplete sorted-subset sequencing despite large depth.

The CDR3 is 14 amino acids. CDR1 KGHSH and CDR2 LQKENI come from the germline V gene. V lost 0 bases and J lost 2, with 8 bases in between. Notes on this clone: Its antigen is unidentified. The same CDR3 can be traced to other DNA sequences in this sample.

The chain links TRBV18 to TRBJ2-7; D gene unclear. This TCR was recovered from a woman in her twenties or thirties in good health. Sequencing was performed on naive CD4+ T cells sorted from blood. Regarding subset: CD45RA+ positively selected. This chain's CDR3 is CASSPPSGAYEQYF. Written as DNA, the CDR3 is TGTGCCAGCTCACCACCATCCGGAGCCTACGAGCAGTACTTC.